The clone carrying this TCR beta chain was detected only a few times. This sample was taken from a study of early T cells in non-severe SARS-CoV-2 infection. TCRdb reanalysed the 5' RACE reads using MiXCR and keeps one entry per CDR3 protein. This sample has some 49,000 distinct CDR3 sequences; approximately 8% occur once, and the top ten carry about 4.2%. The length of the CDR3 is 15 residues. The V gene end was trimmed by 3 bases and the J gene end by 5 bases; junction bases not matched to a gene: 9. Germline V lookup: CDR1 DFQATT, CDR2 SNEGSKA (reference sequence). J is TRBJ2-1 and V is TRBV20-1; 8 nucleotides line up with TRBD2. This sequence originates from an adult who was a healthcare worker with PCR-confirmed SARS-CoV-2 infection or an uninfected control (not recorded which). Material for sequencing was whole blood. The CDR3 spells CSARGLGRGDNEQFF. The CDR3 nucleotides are TGCAGTGCTAGGGGCCTGGGGCGGGGGGACAATGAGCAGTTCTTC.